The 26 T cell receptor beta chains presented below share a single source sample, sequenced in a study of metastatic and nonmetastatic thyroid tumors. Patients were all untreated before their thyroid surgery. TCRdb reprocessed the PCR reads via MiXCR. The sample includes about 64,000 clones, 15% to 20% of them seen just once. The sequenced material came from blood. The receptors derive from a male donor with papillary thyroid cancer or a benign thyroid nodule (not recorded which). Some clones in this sample may be carry-over from other donors' samples.

This clone occurred many times. Possible read error: a much larger clone is one base away. This sample includes further DNA sequences coding for the same CDR3. V and J are TRBV6-1 and TRBJ1-5; 10 bases are shared with TRBD1. In germline, CDR1 is MNHNS, CDR2 SASEGT. The V segment lost 7 bases and the J segment 9 bases; nucleotides outside the gene matches: 15. This CDR3 contains 16 residues. CDR3 DNA sequence: TGTGCCAGCACCCCCTTTCCGACAGGGGGCGGGCGGCCCCAGCATTTT. Its protein is CASTPFPTGGGRPQHF.

In regard to this clone: A much larger clone lies one base from this, so it may be a read error. The rearrangement links TRBV5-6 to TRBJ2-7; TRBD1 might be the D (6 bases). V shed 8 bases and J shed 2 bases, with 17 bases lying between them. Germline loops: CDR1 SGHDT, CDR2 YYEEEE. There are 14 residues in the CDR3. In DNA form, the CDR3 reads TGTGCCAGTAGTACCGTGACAGGAGCCTACGAGCAGTACTTC. Residues: CASSTVTGAYEQYF.

The sample holds many counts of this clone. This chain connects TRBV20-1 to TRBJ2-1; 7 nucleotides match TRBD2. The germline gives CDR1 DFQATT, CDR2 SNEGSKA (reference sequence). The CDR3 has 14 residues. J was trimmed by 0 bases and V by 6 bases; bases with no gene match: 5. CDR3 residues: CSAIGTNSYNEQFF. The CDR3 coding sequence is TGCAGTGCCATCGGGACTAACTCCTACAATGAGCAGTTCTTC.

The gene calls are TRBV5-1 and TRBJ2-3, with D possibly TRBD2 on 6 matching bases. V was cut by 1 base and J by 13 bases, with 31 bases left in between. This CDR3 is 18 amino acids long. CDR1 is SGHRS, CDR2 YFSETQ, per germline. The DNA for the CDR3 is TGCGCCAGCAGCTTGACCGCCCCGACTAGGAACCCACCAGATACAAAGTATTTT. This translates into CASSLTAPTRNPPDTKYF.

This clone occurred many times. The chain is built from TRBV7-3 and TRBJ2-2; the match to TRBD1 covers 7 bases. Looked up from germline, CDR1 is SGHTA and CDR2 is FQGTGA. V lost 1 base and J lost 4; bases outside the gene matches: 3. The CDR3 is 15 residues long. The CDR3 is CASSLMPGGTGELFF. Here the CDR3 DNA reads TGTGCCAGCAGCTTAATGCCAGGGGGCACCGGGGAGCTGTTTTTT.

This clone was detected a few times. J is TRBJ1-1 and V is TRBV6-6, with D perhaps TRBD1 (6 bases). The V end was cut by 3 bases, the J end by 4 bases, with 12 bases between. The CDR3 length is 14 residues. Per germline, CDR1 MNHNY and CDR2 SVGAGI (reference sequence). The CDR3 loop reads CASSYRGGGTEAFF. In nucleotides, the CDR3 is TGTGCCAGCAGTTATAGAGGGGGTGGCACTGAAGCTTTCTTT.

About this clone itself: A much larger clone differs by one base, so this may be a read error. The rearrangement uses TRBV7-9 and TRBJ2-2, with D unresolved. The CDR3 is 13 residues long. Germline CDR1 SEHNR, CDR2 FQNEAQ (reference sequence). The CDR3 nucleotides read TGCGCCAGCAGAGGTGTCGGCACCGGGGAGCTGTTTTTT. Protein: CASRGVGTGELFF.

This clone has ten or more counts. The gene calls are TRBV28 and TRBJ2-1; 9 nucleotides agree with TRBD2. Germline V lookup: CDR1 MDHEN, CDR2 SYDVKM. V lost 3 bases and J lost 9; bases outside the gene matches: 18. The CDR3 has 18 amino acids. The CDR3 DNA is TGTGCCAGCAGTTTGTCGGGCCCTAGCGGGGTATCGGGGGGTGAGCAGTTCTTC. This translates into CASSLSGPSGVSGGEQFF.

Many counts were recorded for this clone. The chain couples TRBV12-3 or TRBV12-4 to TRBJ2-1, with TRBD1 as a possible D gene (5 bases). This CDR3 has 13 residues. V lost 4 bases and J lost 9, with 13 bases in between. The CDR3 DNA sequence: TGTGCCAGCAGTTCCCAGACAGTGCTTGAGCAGTTCTTC. It yields the protein CASSSQTVLEQFF.

Of note for this clone: One end of the junction varies from germline; a read error may be responsible. This sequence joins TRBV27 and TRBJ1-2; no firm D call. This CDR3 has 14 amino acids. Germline V gene sequence: CDR1 MNHEY, CDR2 SMNVEV (reference sequence). CDR3 amino acids: CASIPSLGSYCYTF. DNA for the CDR3: TGTGCCAGCATCCCGTCTTTGGGAAGCTATTGCTACACCTTC.

This clone showed up many times. This chain links TRBV5-4 with TRBJ2-2; D may be TRBD1 or TRBD2 (5 bases each). The germline V gene encodes CDR1 SGHNT and CDR2 YYREEE (reference sequence). Trimming stripped 5 bases from V and 5 bases from J, with 19 bases between. The CDR3 runs to 16 residues. In DNA form, the CDR3 reads TGTGCCAGCAGTCTTGGGGGATTGGGGTTAACCGGGGAGCTGTTTTTT. Translation: CASSLGGLGLTGELFF.

This clone was found a few times. Germline is not matched at one junction end, which may reflect a read error. The rearrangement joins TRBV30 to TRBJ1-1; D perhaps matches TRBD1 (6 bases). The CDR3 spans 15 residues. Germline loops: CDR1 GTSNPN, CDR2 SVGIG (reference sequence). This chain's CDR3 is CAWSVHTGGPTEAFF. The CDR3 DNA reads as TGTGCCTGGAGTGTACATACCGGGGGGCCCACTGAAGCCTTCTTT.

V is TRBV12-3 or TRBV12-4 and J is TRBJ1-6, with D unclear. The V end lost 3 bases, the J end lost 7 bases, and 4 bases lay between the germline ends. The length of the CDR3 is 12 residues. CDR3 sequence reads: CASSFSNSPLHF. The CDR3 nucleotides are TGTGCCAGCAGTTTCTCCAATTCACCCCTCCACTTT.

In this sample, this clone turned up many times. The chain uses TRBV30 and TRBJ2-5; D is perhaps TRBD2 (6 bases). Trimming shortened V by 2 bases and J by 13 bases, and 14 bases separated the two germline ends. CDR1 and CDR2 (germline): GTSNPN, SVGIG (reference sequence). The CDR3 runs to 11 residues. The CDR3 DNA reads TGTGCCTGGAGTCCAGCGGAGGGCACGTACTTC. Translation: CAWSPAEGTYF.

This clone was counted ten times or more. This chain uses TRBV6-1 with TRBJ1-5; no firm D call. Germline V CDR1 and CDR2: MNHNS, SASEGT. Trimming shortened V by 2 bases and J by 0 bases, and 11 bases separated the two germline ends. This CDR3 is 16 amino acids long. The CDR3: CASSERRQHSNQPQHF. CDR3 DNA: TGTGCCAGCAGTGAAAGGAGACAACATAGCAATCAGCCCCAGCATTTT.

Notes on this clone: This may stem from a read error, because a much larger clone lies one nucleotide away. The chain uses TRBV7-6 and TRBJ2-2; 7 bases agree with TRBD2. This CDR3 comprises 15 residues. CDR1 is SGHVS, CDR2 FNYEAQ, per germline. The CDR3 region has the DNA TGTGCCAGCACTGGGACTATCGTAGGCACCGGGGAGCTGCTTTTT. Translated: CASTGTIVGTGELLF.

This clone has a count of ten or more. This may be a read error: a much more frequent sequence differs by one nucleotide. Here the CDR3 DNA reads TGTGCCAGCAGTTTAGCCGCGGTGCACGGCTACACCTTC. Its protein is CASSLAAVHGYTF. V and J are TRBV12-3 or TRBV12-4 and TRBJ1-2; unclear D gene. V was clipped by 0 bases and J by 8 bases, with 10 bases between them. The CDR3 runs 13 residues.

As regards this clone: A junction boundary mismatches the germline segment, possibly from a read error. The genes are TRBV6-2 or TRBV6-3 and TRBJ1-5, with 7 bases fitting TRBD1. This CDR3 has 20 residues. Germline values: CDR1 MNHEY, CDR2 SVGEGT. This chain's CDR3 is CASSYSTGPTTESSNQPQNF. The CDR3 nucleotides are TGTGCCAGCAGTTACTCGACAGGGCCAACGACAGAATCTAGCAATCAGCCCCAGAATTTT.

This clone was seen only a few times. A clone one base away is much larger, so this may be a read error. This chain joins TRBV3-1 and TRBJ2-5; no firm D call. The CDR3 length is 14 residues. Per germline, CDR1 LGHDT and CDR2 YNNKEL (reference sequence). The CDR3 sequence: CASIQVWGLETQYF. As DNA, the CDR3 is TGTGCCAGCATCCAAGTATGGGGTCTGGAGACCCAGTACTTC.

A word on this clone: Just one base apart from a much larger clone, this may be a read error. J is TRBJ2-3 and V is TRBV11-2; 11 nucleotides line up with TRBD2. From germline, CDR1 is SGHAT and CDR2 FQNNGV. This CDR3 spans 16 amino acids. CDR3 protein: CASSLVAGGPWDMQYF. The CDR3 DNA follows: TGTGCCAGCAGCTTAGTAGCGGGAGGGCCTTGGGATATGCAGTATTTT.

This clone was observed a handful of times. The chain uses TRBV27 and TRBJ1-1, with 8 bases aligning to TRBD1. Germline V gives CDR1 MNHEY, CDR2 SMNVEV (reference sequence). V lost 4 bases, J lost 0 bases, and 7 bases stayed unmatched. The CDR3 loop spans 16 amino acids. The CDR3 reads CASSSQGAGVNTEAFF. CDR3 nucleotides: TGTGCCAGCAGTTCCCAGGGGGCGGGGGTGAACACTGAAGCTTTCTTT.

This clone has more than one count but fewer than ten. A much larger clone differs by one base, so this may be a read error. The rearrangement uses TRBV9 and TRBJ2-1, with 7 positions matching TRBD2. V was pared by 4 bases and J by 5 bases, with 12 bases of the junction left unmatched. In germline, CDR1 is SGDLS, CDR2 YYNGEE. This CDR3 has 16 residues. The CDR3 DNA follows: TGTGCCAGCAGCCCCCGAAGCGTGGGGGGGGACAATGAGCAGTTCTTC. The encoded protein is CASSPRSVGGDNEQFF. Variable domain in full (rest from reference TRBV9 and TRBJ2-1): DSGVTQTPKHLITATGQRVTLRCSPRSGDLSVYWYQQSLDQGLQFLIQYYNGEERAKGNILERFSAQQFPDLHSELNLSSLELGDSALYFCASSPRSVGGDNEQFFGPGTRLTVL.

In this sample, this clone turned up many times. The chain recombines TRBV9 with TRBJ2-7, with a tentative D call TRBD2 (6 bases). Germline-derived CDR1 and CDR2 are SGDLS and YYNGEE. The CDR3 length is 12 residues. The V end lost 7 bases, the J end lost 0 bases, and 8 bases lay between the germline ends. DNA for the CDR3: TGTGCCAGCTCCGGGAGCTCCTACGAGCAGTACTTC. It specifies CASSGSSYEQYF.

This clone was seen once. The chain carries TRBV5-4 and TRBJ2-1; TRBD1 is a possible D gene (5 bases). The CDR3 is 13 amino acids. Germline loops: CDR1 SGHNT, CDR2 YYREEE (reference sequence). V lost 0 bases, J lost 7 bases, and 8 bases lay in between. CDR3 loop: CASSLEGCNEQFF. In nucleotides, the CDR3 is TGTGCCAGCAGCTTGGAGGGGTGTAATGAGCAGTTCTTC.

This clone came up many times. The chain is built from TRBV20-1 and TRBJ1-4, with D possibly matching TRBD1 (6 bases). Germline V gene lookup returns CDR1 DFQATT and CDR2 SNEGSKA (reference sequence). This CDR3 is 14 amino acids long. V was cut by 2 bases and J by 8 bases, with 15 bases left in between. The CDR3 sequence: CSARKQGEVEKLFF. CDR3 sequence (DNA): TGCAGTGCTAGAAAACAGGGTGAGGTAGAAAAACTGTTTTTT.

This clone has at least ten counts. The chain recombines TRBV30 with TRBJ1-4; maybe TRBD1 (6 bases). Germline lookup yields CDR1 GTSNPN and CDR2 SVGIG (reference sequence). This CDR3 comprises 14 residues. Trimming took 0 bases from V and 10 from J, leaving 15 bases between them. CDR3 protein: CAWSVGQGYGKLFF. The CDR3 DNA follows: TGTGCCTGGAGTGTCGGGCAGGGGTATGGAAAACTGTTTTTT. The whole variable domain, remainder taken from reference TRBV30 and TRBJ1-4, is SQTIHQWPATLVQPVGSPLSLECTVEGTSNPNLYWYRQAAGRGLQLLFYSVGIGQISSEVPQNLSASRPQDRQFILSSKKLLLSDSGFYLCAWSVGQGYGKLFFGSGTQLSVL.